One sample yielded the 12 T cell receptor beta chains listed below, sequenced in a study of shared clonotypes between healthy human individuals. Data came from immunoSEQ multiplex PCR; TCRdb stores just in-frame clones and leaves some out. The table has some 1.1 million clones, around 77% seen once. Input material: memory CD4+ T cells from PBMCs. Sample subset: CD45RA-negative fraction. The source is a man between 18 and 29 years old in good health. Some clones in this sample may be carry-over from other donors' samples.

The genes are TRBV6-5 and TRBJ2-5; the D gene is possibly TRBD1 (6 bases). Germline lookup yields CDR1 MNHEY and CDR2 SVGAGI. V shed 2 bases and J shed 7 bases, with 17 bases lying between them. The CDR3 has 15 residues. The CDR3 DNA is TGTGCCAGCAGTTACCCCAGGGGCGGTTTGGGGACCCAGTACTTC. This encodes CASSYPRGGLGTQYF.

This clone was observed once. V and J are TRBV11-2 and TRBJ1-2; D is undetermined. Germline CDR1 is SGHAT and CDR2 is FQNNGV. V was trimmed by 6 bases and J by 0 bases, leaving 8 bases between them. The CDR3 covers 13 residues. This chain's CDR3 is CASSFQANYGYTF. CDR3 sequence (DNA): TGTGCCAGCAGTTTTCAAGCTAACTATGGCTACACCTTC.

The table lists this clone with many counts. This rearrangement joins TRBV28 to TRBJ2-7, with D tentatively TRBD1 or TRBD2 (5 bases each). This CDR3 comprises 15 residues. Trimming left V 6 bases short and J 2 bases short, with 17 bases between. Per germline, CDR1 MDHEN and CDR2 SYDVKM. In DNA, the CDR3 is TGTGCCAGCAGACCGACCGGGACCGTCCCCTACGAGCAGTACTTC. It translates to CASRPTGTVPYEQYF.

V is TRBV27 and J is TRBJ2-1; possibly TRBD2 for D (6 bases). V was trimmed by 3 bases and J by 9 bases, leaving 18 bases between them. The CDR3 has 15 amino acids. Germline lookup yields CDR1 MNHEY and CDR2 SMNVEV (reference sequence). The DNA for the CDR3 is TGTGCCAGCAGTTTTCTATCGGAGGGTAGCGGTGAGCAGTTCTTC. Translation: CASSFLSEGSGEQFF.

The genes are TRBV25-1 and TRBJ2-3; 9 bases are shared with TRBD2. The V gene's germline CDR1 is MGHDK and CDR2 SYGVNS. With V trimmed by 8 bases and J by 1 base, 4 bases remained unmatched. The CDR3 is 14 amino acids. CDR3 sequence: CASGIAGGTDTQYF. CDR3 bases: TGTGCCAGCGGTATAGCGGGAGGCACAGATACGCAGTATTTT.

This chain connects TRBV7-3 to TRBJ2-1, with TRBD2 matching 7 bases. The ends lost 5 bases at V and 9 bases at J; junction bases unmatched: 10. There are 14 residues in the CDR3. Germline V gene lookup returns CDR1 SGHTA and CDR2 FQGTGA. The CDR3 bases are TGTGCCAGCAGCCCCGTGGGAGGGATTGTTGAGCAGTTCTTC. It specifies CASSPVGGIVEQFF.

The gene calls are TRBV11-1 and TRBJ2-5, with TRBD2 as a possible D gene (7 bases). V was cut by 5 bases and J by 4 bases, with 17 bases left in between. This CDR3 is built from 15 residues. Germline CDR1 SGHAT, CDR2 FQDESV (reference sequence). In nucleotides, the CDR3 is TGTGCCAGCAGCCCGGTTGGGGGGGCCAGAGAGACCCAGTACTTC. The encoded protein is CASSPVGGARETQYF.

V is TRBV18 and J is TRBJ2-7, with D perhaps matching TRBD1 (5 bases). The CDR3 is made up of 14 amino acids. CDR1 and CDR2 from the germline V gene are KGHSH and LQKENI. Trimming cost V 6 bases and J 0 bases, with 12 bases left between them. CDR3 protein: CASSNGRGSYEQYF. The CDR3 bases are TGTGCCAGCTCCAACGGTAGGGGCTCCTACGAGCAGTACTTC.

The CDR3 sequence: CASSLRTAYEQYF. CDR3 in DNA: TGTGCCAGCAGCCTGAGGACAGCCTACGAGCAGTACTTC. The gene calls are TRBV11-2 and TRBJ2-7, with a weak D call TRBD1 (6 bases). Germline V lookup: CDR1 SGHAT, CDR2 FQNNGV. The CDR3 covers 13 residues. V lost 5 bases, J lost 2 bases, and 10 bases lay in between. Combining the CDR3 with reference TRBV11-2 and TRBJ2-7 gives the whole variable domain EAGVAQSPRYKIIEKRQSVAFWCNPISGHATLYWYQQILGQGPKLLIQFQNNGVVDDSQLPKDRFSAERLKGVDSTLKIQPAKLEDSAVYLCASSLRTAYEQYFGPGTRLTVT.

The CDR3: CASIARATGELFF. CDR3 coding DNA: TGTGCCAGTATTGCCAGGGCCACCGGGGAGCTGTTTTTT. The chain combines TRBV19 with TRBJ2-2; D might be TRBD1 (5 bases). CDR1 and CDR2 (germline): LNHDA, SQIVND (reference sequence). With 7 bases removed from V and 4 bases from J, the gap between germline ends came to 10 bases. CDR3 length: 13 amino acids.

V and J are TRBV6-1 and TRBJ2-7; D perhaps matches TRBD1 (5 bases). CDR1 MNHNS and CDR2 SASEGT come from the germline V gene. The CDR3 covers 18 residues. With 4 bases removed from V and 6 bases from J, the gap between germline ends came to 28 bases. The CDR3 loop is CASSATGQGWGRSREQYF. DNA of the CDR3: TGTGCCAGCAGTGCCACCGGGCAGGGTTGGGGTAGGAGCCGCGAGCAGTACTTC.

CDR3 sequence reads: CASSSRGLAGYNEQFF. The CDR3 bases are TGTGCCAGCAGTTCTCGGGGACTAGCGGGGTACAATGAGCAGTTCTTC. The chain uses TRBV6-6 and TRBJ2-1, with 13 nucleotides matching TRBD2. Germline-derived CDR1 and CDR2 are MNHNY and SVGAGI (reference sequence). CDR3 length: 16 residues. J lost 4 bases, V lost 4 bases, and 4 bases had no gene match.